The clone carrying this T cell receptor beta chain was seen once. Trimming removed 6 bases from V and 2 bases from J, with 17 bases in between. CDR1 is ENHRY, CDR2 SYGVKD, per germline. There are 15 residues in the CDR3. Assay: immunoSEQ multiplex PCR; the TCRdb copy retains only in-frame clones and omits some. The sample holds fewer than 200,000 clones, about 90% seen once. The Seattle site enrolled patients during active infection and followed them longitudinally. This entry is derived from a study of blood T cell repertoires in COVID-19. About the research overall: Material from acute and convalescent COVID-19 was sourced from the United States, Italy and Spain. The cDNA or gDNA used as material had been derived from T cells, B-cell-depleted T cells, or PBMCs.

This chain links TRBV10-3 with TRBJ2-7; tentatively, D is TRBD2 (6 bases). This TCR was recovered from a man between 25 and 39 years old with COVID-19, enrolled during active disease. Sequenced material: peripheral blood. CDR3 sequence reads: CAISDTNWGAYEQYF. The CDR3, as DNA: TGTGCCATCAGCGACACGAATTGGGGGGCCTACGAGCAGTACTTC.